This T cell receptor beta chain was obtained from a study of cytotoxic CD8 clonotypes in ibrutinib-treated CLL. The method was immunoSEQ multiplex PCR; TCRdb's version includes in-frame clones alone and lacks a portion of them. Among over 150,000 clones, 70% to 85% were seen once, and the ten largest hold 2% to 2.5%. This CDR3 has 17 amino acids. From germline, CDR1 is GTSNPN and CDR2 SVGIG (reference sequence). The ends lost 3 bases at V and 2 bases at J; junction bases unmatched: 14. This clone is a singleton in its sample. V and J are TRBV30 and TRBJ2-7; 9 nucleotides line up with TRBD2. This clonotype was sampled from a human donor with chronic lymphocytic leukemia. The input for sequencing was PBMCs, taken after 12 months of ibrutinib treatment. The CDR3 DNA reads as TGTGCCTGGAGCGCCCACCGACCACTAGCGGGTCCCTACGAGCAGTACTTC. Translating it yields CAWSAHRPLAGPYEQYF.